The 22 T cell receptor beta chains below were found in one sample sequenced in a study of blood T cell repertoires in COVID-19. The table came from immunoSEQ multiplex PCR; TCRdb's copy has only in-frame clones and leaves some out. The table records 140,000 to 150,000 clones, around 80% of them present only once. The source material was PBMCs or T cells enriched from blood (not recorded which). Receptors originate from a woman in her forties or fifties who had recovered from COVID-19.

This clone was counted only a few times. The CDR3 sequence is CASSRGGYSGNTIYF. Written as DNA, the CDR3 is TGTGCCAGCAGCCGAGGAGGATACTCTGGAAACACCATATATTTT. The chain uses TRBV3-1 (or the pseudogene TRBV3-2) and TRBJ1-3; D not certain. Germline CDR1 and CDR2: LGHDT and YNNKEL (reference sequence). This CDR3 contains 15 residues. V dropped 4 bases and J dropped 0 bases, with 10 bases sitting between them.

This rearrangement joins TRBV29-1 to TRBJ2-3; 9 bases are shared with TRBD2. Germline CDR1 reads SQVTM; CDR2 reads ANQGSEA. This CDR3 is built from 15 residues. The CDR3 DNA sequence: TGCGTCTGTGCCGGAAGGCGGGGGGGCCAAGATACGCAGTATTTT. It translates to CVCAGRRGGQDTQYF.

This clone was picked up one time. The rearrangement links TRBV30 to TRBJ1-2, with no clear D. With 2 bases removed from V and 8 bases from J, the gap between germline ends came to 18 bases. This CDR3 is 14 amino acids long. Germline V gives CDR1 GTSNPN, CDR2 SVGIG (reference sequence). CDR3 amino acids: CAWSRPASRPGYTF. The CDR3 DNA reads as TGTGCCTGGAGTCGTCCGGCCTCTAGGCCAGGCTACACCTTC.

This sequence joins TRBV28 and TRBJ2-6, with 8 bases aligning to TRBD2. CDR3 size: 17 residues. The germline gives CDR1 MDHEN, CDR2 SYDVKM. The junction had 7 bases not matched to a gene; V was cut back by 4 bases and J by 2 bases. The CDR3 here is CASSSPGGAAGANVLTF. DNA of the CDR3: TGTGCCAGCAGTTCCCCCGGGGGGGCAGCTGGGGCCAACGTCCTGACTTTC.

This rearrangement joins TRBV6-5 to TRBJ1-6; D unresolved. Trimming removed 7 bases from V and 2 bases from J, with 3 bases in between. Germline V gene lookup returns CDR1 MNHEY and CDR2 SVGAGI. This CDR3 spans 12 amino acids. For the CDR3, the DNA is TGTGCCAGCACCGCCTATAATTCACCCCTCCACTTT. The encoded protein is CASTAYNSPLHF.

The chain is built from TRBV6-5 and TRBJ2-1, with 7 bases aligning to TRBD2. This CDR3 is 15 amino acids long. J was trimmed by 9 bases and V by 0 bases; bases with no gene match: 8. CDR1 is MNHEY, CDR2 SVGAGI, per germline. CDR3 in amino acids: CASSYSAGVTGEQFF. The CDR3 region has the DNA TGTGCCAGCAGTTACTCGGCGGGGGTTACGGGTGAGCAGTTCTTC.

This chain joins TRBV28 and TRBJ1-4; D might be TRBD1 (5 bases). The ends were cut back, 8 bases at V and 4 bases at J, with 14 bases in the middle. The CDR3 consists of 14 residues. Germline V gene data show CDR1 as MDHEN and CDR2 as SYDVKM. The CDR3 sequence is CASQTGTLNEKLFF. CDR3 in DNA: TGTGCCAGCCAAACCGGGACTCTTAATGAAAAACTGTTTTTT.

The chain combines TRBV28 with TRBJ2-7, with 7 bases identical to TRBD1. The V gene end was trimmed by 2 bases and the J gene end by 4 bases; junction bases not matched to a gene: 8. Germline CDR1 reads MDHEN; CDR2 reads SYDVKM. This CDR3 region has 15 residues. CDR3 region: CASSLIGQEDYEQYF. CDR3 coding DNA: TGTGCCAGCAGTTTAATTGGACAGGAGGATTACGAGCAGTACTTC.

The rearrangement joins TRBV6-1 to TRBJ1-2; 7 bases are a match to TRBD1. Trimming at V came to 2 bases and at J to 7 bases, leaving 7 bases not matched to a gene. Per germline, CDR1 MNHNS and CDR2 SASEGT. The CDR3 extends over 14 amino acids. The CDR3: CASSEIRGKGGYTF. The CDR3 nucleotides are TGTGCCAGCAGTGAAATCAGGGGGAAGGGTGGCTACACCTTC.

This clone was detected only a few times. The rearrangement joins TRBV3-1 (or the pseudogene TRBV3-2) to TRBJ1-6; D is unclear. The CDR3 has 13 residues. Germline assignment: CDR1 LGHDT and CDR2 YNNKEL (reference sequence). V was pared by 0 bases and J by 8 bases, with 5 bases between. CDR3 in amino acids: CASSQDEDSPLHF. For the CDR3, the DNA is TGTGCCAGCAGCCAAGACGAGGATTCACCCCTCCACTTT.

The rearrangement links TRBV7-9 to TRBJ1-2; TRBD1 is a possible D gene (5 bases). The CDR3 contains 15 residues. V lost 1 base to trimming and J lost 4 bases, with 13 bases between them. Germline-derived CDR1 and CDR2 are SEHNR and FQNEAQ (reference sequence). The CDR3 DNA sequence: TGTGCCAGCAGCTTAGATGGGGGAGGTGGCTATGGCTACACCTTC. This gives the protein CASSLDGGGGYGYTF.

The chain recombines TRBV25-1 with TRBJ1-3; 10 nucleotides agree with TRBD1. Germline V gene sequence: CDR1 MGHDK, CDR2 SYGVNS. CDR3 size: 15 residues. Trimming cost V 5 bases and J 4 bases; bases outside gene matches: 5. CDR3 in amino acids: CASSLGTGAGNTIYF. The DNA of the CDR3 is TGTGCCAGCAGTCTAGGGACAGGGGCGGGAAACACCATATATTTT.

The rearrangement joins TRBV9 to TRBJ2-1; D not certain. The V gene's germline CDR1 is SGDLS and CDR2 YYNGEE. There are 15 residues in the CDR3. V gave up 0 bases and J gave up 0 bases, with 7 bases separating them. The CDR3 is CASSVGPSSYNEQFF. The DNA for the CDR3 is TGTGCCAGCAGCGTAGGTCCGAGCTCCTACAATGAGCAGTTCTTC.

The J gene is TRBJ1-3, the V gene TRBV6-1, with D possibly TRBD1 on 6 matching bases. The CDR3 has 17 residues. Trimming pared 3 bases from V and 4 bases from J, leaving 19 bases between. Germline loops: CDR1 MNHNS, CDR2 SASEGT. CDR3 sequence reads: CASSDTLGGGLGNTIYF. In DNA, the CDR3 is TGTGCCAGCAGTGACACCTTGGGGGGGGGCCTGGGAAACACCATATATTTT.

This CDR3 is CASSLFGGTEAFF. As DNA, the CDR3 is TGTGCCAGCAGTTTATTCGGTGGCACTGAAGCTTTCTTT. The chain couples TRBV28 to TRBJ1-1; D gene unclear. V lost 1 base and J lost 4, with 7 bases in between. The CDR3 is made up of 13 amino acids. CDR1 is MDHEN and CDR2 is SYDVKM in the germline V gene.

This sequence joins TRBV5-4 and TRBJ2-7, with D perhaps matching TRBD1 (6 bases). The CDR3 length is 15 residues. Germline CDR1 reads SGHNT; CDR2 reads YYREEE (reference sequence). The germline V and J ends were trimmed by 2 bases and 1 base, with 13 bases remaining between them. The CDR3 sequence is CASSFDRYTSYEQYF. The CDR3 DNA is TGTGCCAGCAGCTTTGACAGGTATACTTCCTACGAGCAGTACTTC.

The chain employs TRBV19 and TRBJ1-5, with TRBD1 matching over 10 bases. CDR3 size: 14 residues. Germline V gives CDR1 LNHDA, CDR2 SQIVND (reference sequence). J lost 6 bases, V lost 6 bases, and 5 bases had no gene match. The CDR3 region is CASSDRGPSQPQHF. The CDR3 DNA follows: TGTGCCAGTAGCGACAGGGGGCCAAGTCAGCCCCAGCATTTT.

The gene calls are TRBV10-1 and TRBJ2-3; D gene uncertain. The CDR3 consists of 13 residues. V lost 3 bases, J lost 2 bases, and 6 bases lay in between. The germline CDR1 and CDR2 sequences are WNHNN and SYGVQD (reference sequence). The CDR3 DNA sequence: TGCGCCAGCAGTGATCCCTCCACAGATACGCAGTATTTT. Translated: CASSDPSTDTQYF.

The V gene is TRBV6-5, the J gene TRBJ2-7, with 9 bases identical to TRBD1. There are 13 residues in the CDR3. The V segment lost 6 bases and the J segment 3 bases; nucleotides outside the gene matches: 3. Germline lookup yields CDR1 MNHEY and CDR2 SVGAGI. CDR3 residues: CASRRGQGYEQYV. DNA of the CDR3: TGTGCCAGCAGGAGGGGACAGGGCTACGAGCAGTACGTC.

The chain links TRBV19 to TRBJ2-3; D perhaps matches TRBD1 (5 bases). The length of the CDR3 is 14 residues. Germline values: CDR1 LNHDA, CDR2 SQIVND (reference sequence). The germline V and J ends were trimmed by 4 bases and 1 base, with 9 bases remaining between them. CDR3: CASSRQSRTDTQYF. The CDR3 bases are TGTGCCAGTAGTAGACAGTCTCGCACAGATACGCAGTATTTT.

The chain recombines TRBV5-6 with TRBJ1-6, with a possible D match to TRBD1 (5 bases). Trimming pared 4 bases from V and 4 bases from J, leaving 9 bases between. Germline CDR1 SGHDT, CDR2 YYEEEE. The CDR3 sequence is 14 residues long. CDR3 DNA: TGTGCCAGCAGCCATGACAGTTATAATTCACCCCTCCACTTT. Translated, it gives CASSHDSYNSPLHF.

The J gene is TRBJ2-1, the V gene TRBV5-1, with D tentatively TRBD1 (6 bases). Trimming removed 2 bases at V and 4 bases at J, with 10 bases between. The CDR3 has 14 residues. Germline V lookup: CDR1 SGHRS, CDR2 YFSETQ. The CDR3 DNA reads as TGCGCCAGCAGCTTCGGGGACACTTACAATGAGCAGTTCTTC. Encoded protein: CASSFGDTYNEQFF. Complete variable domain (other parts from reference TRBV5-1 and TRBJ2-1): KAGVTQTPRYLIKTRGQQVTLSCSPISGHRSVSWYQQTPGQGLQFLFEYFSETQRNKGNFPGRFSGRQFSNSRSEMNVSTLELGDSALYLCASSFGDTYNEQFFGPGTRLTVL.